A selection of T cell receptor beta chains follows, all from one sample in a study of T cells after yellow fever vaccination. TCRdb reprocessed the 5' RACE reads via MiXCR and lists one record per CDR3 protein. The table has 200,000 to 250,000 distinct CDR3 sequences, 6.9% seen once. The sample consisted of CD4+ T cells sorted from PBMCs, taken 15 days after the yellow fever booster vaccination. These receptors came from a man between 25 and 39 years old who received the YFV17D yellow fever vaccine. Both conserved end residues are part of each CDR3.

v_call cdr3_aa
TRBV6-2/TRBV6-3 CASNDPNTEAFF
TRBV5-1 CASSLAVGGGYTF
TRBV7-6 CASSNTGVGNTGELFF
TRBV27 CASSSSGTGSGANVLTF
TRBV20-1 CSASVSTDTQYF
TRBV18 CASSLGPARLPYEQYF
TRBV6-5 CASSSPSRHGMGETQYF
TRBV7-2 CASSLARIVDTQYF
TRBV27 CASSLNREKLFF
TRBV5-4 CASSLRGYTDTQYF
TRBV7-9 CASRPGYRRETQYF
TRBV3-1 CASSQGGDPSGNTIYF
TRBV12-3/TRBV12-4 CASSFVQSSYNEQFF
TRBV2 CASSERAYTDTQYF
TRBV7-2 CASSSSRTGGTDTQYF
TRBV28 CASSRQATEAFF
TRBV29-1 CSTLRGPYNEQFF
TRBV5-1 CASSLDAISSYEQYF
TRBV5-1 CASSLRGTSTDTQYF
TRBV5-5 CASSSGPLYEQYF
TRBV11-2 CVSSSRLAGVQETQYF
TRBV7-2 CASSSSGRGKTQYF
TRBV2 CASSDSIVSGLASEAFF
TRBV6-5 CASSYYGRADYGYTF
TRBV4-3 CASSQAPLAGNTDTQYF
TRBV4-3 CASSQVAGTGVSGELFF
TRBV7-9 CASSFQGAGVYNEQFF
TRBV19 CASSTRSGTDTQYF
TRBV9 CASSVGGESYEQYF
TRBV7-8 CASSGTANEKLFF
TRBV29-1 CSVVVLAGGADTQYF
TRBV29-1 CSASGLAGAENIQYF
TRBV28 CASIGVGHNEQFF
TRBV10-3 CAIWDTGSHEQFF
TRBV6-5 CASTSTGGAGELFF
TRBV18 CASSPGGTTDTQYF
TRBV20-1 CSASLGTGADTQYF
TRBV29-1 CSVRVLNEKLFF
TRBV9 CASSSKATSPAYNEQFF
TRBV5-1 CASSSGLAATYEQYF
TRBV6-1 CACTGRLPQETQYF
TRBV4-3 CASSQVQSGGLMNTEAFF
TRBV24-1 CATSDARGGQEYNEQFF
TRBV5-6 CASSFRGRNTGELFF
TRBV19 CASSIQTGQASYNEQFF
TRBV7-2 CASSLVRGGTVGETQYF
TRBV20-1 CSAQLGSGGGETQYF
TRBV12-3/TRBV12-4 CASSYKYGYTF
TRBV20-1 CSARVGGGTKNIQYF
TRBV20-1 CSASHRQGQFF